Listed below are T cell receptor beta chains from one sample, sequenced in a study of blood T cell repertoires in COVID-19. TCRdb's table, derived via immunoSEQ multiplex PCR, lists solely in-frame clones and lacks some. The sample consists of about 140,000 clones, 80% to 85% of them appearing once. Sequencing was done on a sample of peripheral blood. The receptors originated from a woman aged 55-69 years with acute or convalescent COVID-19. Each CDR3 is given with its conserved first and last residue. D genes are given only for firm matches. Only part of the rows carry a size: once, few, many, or a class if the clone is expanded.

size,V,D,J,DNA,CDR3
NA,TRBV11-2,NA,TRBJ2-1,TGTGCCAGCAGCTTCCTAGGCGACCTCAATGAGCAGTTCTTC,CASSFLGDLNEQFF
NA,TRBV13,TRBD1,TRBJ1-2,TGTGCCAGCAGTTTGGGACAGACTACTAAGGGCTACACCTTC,CASSLGQTTKGYTF
NA,TRBV5-1,TRBD2,TRBJ2-5,TGCGCCAGCAGCTTGGGGGCAGCGGGAGGCGGGGAGACCCAGTACTTC,CASSLGAAGGGETQYF
NA,TRBV28,NA,TRBJ1-3,TGTGCCAGCAGTTTGCACAGGGTACATGGAAACACCATATATTTT,CASSLHRVHGNTIYF
NA,TRBV9,TRBD1,TRBJ1-5,TGTGCCAGCAGCAGGACAGGGTCGGGCAATCAGCCCCAGCATTTT,CASSRTGSGNQPQHF
NA,TRBV9,NA,TRBJ2-1,TGTGCCAGCAGCGTAGCTCCCCTCAATGAGCAGTTCTTC,CASSVAPLNEQFF
NA,TRBV7-3,TRBD2,TRBJ2-3,TGTGCCAGCAGCCATGGACTAGCGGGAACTGATACGCAGTATTTT,CASSHGLAGTDTQYF
NA,TRBV9,NA,TRBJ2-2,TGTGCCAGCAGCCCTATAACCGGGGAGCTGTTTTTT,CASSPITGELFF
NA,TRBV19,NA,TRBJ2-3,TGTGCCAGTAGCCCTTCCCCTAGCCCCACAGATACGCAGTATTTT,CASSPSPSPTDTQYF
NA,TRBV27,TRBD1,TRBJ1-4,TGTGCCAGCAGTTTATACAGGGGAAGTGAAAAACTGTTTTTT,CASSLYRGSEKLFF
once,TRBV11-2,TRBD1,TRBJ2-1,TGTGCCAGCAGCTTCGGGACAGGGGAATTCTACAATGAGCAGTTCTTC,CASSFGTGEFYNEQFF
NA,TRBV6-5,NA,TRBJ1-3,TGTGCCAGCAGACATACAGGGTCTGGAAACACCATATATTTT,CASRHTGSGNTIYF
NA,TRBV7-9,NA,TRBJ1-1,TGTGCCAGCAGCTTAGCCCCTGGACACCGAAAGAACACTGAAGCTTTCTTT,CASSLAPGHRKNTEAFF
NA,TRBV27,NA,TRBJ2-7,TGTGCCAGCAGTTCGAACAGGGACGAGCAGTACTTC,CASSSNRDEQYF
NA,TRBV10-3,TRBD1,TRBJ2-1,TGTGCCATCAGTTTACAGGGGAATGAGCAGTTCTTC,CAISLQGNEQFF
few,TRBV9,NA,TRBJ1-1,TGTGCCAGCAGCGGACATATGAACACTGAAGCTTTCTTT,CASSGHMNTEAFF
few,TRBV28,TRBD2,TRBJ2-1,TGTGCCAGCAGTATACTAGCGGGATCCTACAATGAGCAGTTCTTC,CASSILAGSYNEQFF
NA,TRBV18,TRBD2,TRBJ2-5,TGTGCCAGCTCACCTTACGCTCCGGGACTAGCGGGATGGGTCGAAGAGACCCAGTACTTC,CASSPYAPGLAGWVEETQYF
NA,TRBV9,NA,TRBJ2-3,TGTGTCAGCAGCGTAACGGTTCTTAGCACAGATACGCAGTATTTT,CVSSVTVLSTDTQYF
NA,TRBV6-2/TRBV6-3,TRBD1,TRBJ1-4,TGTGCCAGCAGTATGGACAGGTGGTCTGAAAAACTGTTTTTT,CASSMDRWSEKLFF
NA,TRBV24-1,NA,TRBJ1-2,TGTGCCACCAGTGACCTTAATTATGGCTACACCTTC,CATSDLNYGYTF
NA,TRBV18,TRBD2,TRBJ2-2,TGTGCCAGCTCACCGCGTACTAGCGGGAGCGCCGGGGAGCTGTTTTTT,CASSPRTSGSAGELFF
NA,TRBV30,TRBD1,TRBJ1-2,TGTGCCTGGACCGTGGCAGGGGGAACCTCTAACTATGGCTACACCTTC,CAWTVAGGTSNYGYTF
NA,TRBV6-5,TRBD1,TRBJ1-1,TGTGCCAGCACCGACGTGGGACAGCCGAACACTGAAGCTTTCTTT,CASTDVGQPNTEAFF
NA,TRBV9,TRBD2,TRBJ2-2,TGTGCCAGCAGCGTAGCGCCTAGCGGGAGATCTGGGGAGCTGTTTTTT,CASSVAPSGRSGELFF
NA,TRBV28,NA,TRBJ1-1,TGTGCCAGCAGTTTATTGGGAGAATCGAACACTGAAGCTTTCTTT,CASSLLGESNTEAFF
NA,TRBV3-1/TRBV3-2,TRBD2,TRBJ2-7,TGTGCCAGCAGCCAAGGGGTAGCGGGGGCCTACGAGCAGTACTTC,CASSQGVAGAYEQYF
NA,TRBV7-9,NA,TRBJ1-6,TGTGCCAGCAGCCGGGGGGGCTCCTATAATTCACCCCTCCACTTT,CASSRGGSYNSPLHF
NA,TRBV29-1,NA,TRBJ1-2,TGCAGCGTTGAACCCCAGGGGACCTATGGCTACACCTTC,CSVEPQGTYGYTF
NA,TRBV7-3,NA,TRBJ2-2,TGTGCCAGCAGCTTAACAAGAACTAGGGGGACCGGGGAGCTGTTTTTT,CASSLTRTRGTGELFF
NA,TRBV14,TRBD2,TRBJ2-1,TGTGCCAGCAGCCAAGAATGGGGAAGAAGACTAGCGGGCTACAATGAGCAGTTCTTC,CASSQEWGRRLAGYNEQFF
NA,TRBV15,TRBD1,TRBJ1-4,TGTGCCACCTTCGGGACAGGGGGTGAAAAACTGTTTTTT,CATFGTGGEKLFF
NA,TRBV5-1,NA,TRBJ2-1,TGCGCCAGCCCTTTGTACGGAATTCAGGGGTTTTACAATGAGCAGTTCTTC,CASPLYGIQGFYNEQFF
NA,TRBV19,NA,TRBJ2-3,TGTGCCACAAGCCACAGGGATGGAGGCACAGATACGCAGTATTTT,CATSHRDGGTDTQYF
NA,TRBV18,TRBD1,TRBJ1-2,TGTGCCAGCTCAGGACAGGGGAACTATGGCTACACCTTC,CASSGQGNYGYTF
NA,TRBV2,NA,TRBJ2-2,TGTGCCAGCAGTGAGGTACGGGTGAACACCGGGGAGCTGTTTTTT,CASSEVRVNTGELFF
NA,TRBV27,NA,TRBJ1-4,TGTGCCAGCAGTTTCCAGGGTATTAATGAAAAACTGTTTTTT,CASSFQGINEKLFF
NA,TRBV2,NA,TRBJ1-5,TGTGCCAGCAGGGGGCAGAGCAATCAGCCCCAGCATTTT,CASRGQSNQPQHF
NA,TRBV28,NA,TRBJ1-1,TGTGCCAGCAGTTTATGGGGCCAGGGGTACACTGAAGCTTTCTTT,CASSLWGQGYTEAFF
NA,TRBV24-1,TRBD2,TRBJ2-1,TGTGCCACCAGTGATGGGACTAGCATCTACAATGAGCAGTTCTTC,CATSDGTSIYNEQFF
NA,TRBV29-1,TRBD1,TRBJ1-6,TGCAGCGTGGCCGGGACAGGAAAGTATTCACCCCTCCACTTT,CSVAGTGKYSPLHF
NA,TRBV2,NA,TRBJ1-1,TGTGCCAGCAGTCGCTTTAGCCAAATGAACACTGAAGCTTTCTTT,CASSRFSQMNTEAFF
NA,TRBV19,TRBD2,TRBJ2-7,TGTGCCACTTCGGAGGCTAGCGGGACTCGGTACTTC,CATSEASGTRYF
NA,TRBV4-2,TRBD1,TRBJ1-2,TGTGCCAGCAGCCAAGACGGGACAGGGGCCTCCTATGGCTACACCTTC,CASSQDGTGASYGYTF
NA,TRBV5-6,NA,TRBJ1-2,TGTGCCAGCCTTAGCGGGGCAGGGGACTATGGCTACACCTTC,CASLSGAGDYGYTF
NA,TRBV29-1,TRBD1,TRBJ2-1,TGCAGCGTTGGGACAGGAACCGTAAATGAGCAGTTCTTC,CSVGTGTVNEQFF
NA,TRBV6-5,TRBD1,TRBJ2-7,TGTGCCAGCAGTTACGACAGGGGCCCCTACGAGCAGTACTTC,CASSYDRGPYEQYF
once,TRBV5-1,NA,TRBJ2-5,TGCGCCAGCAGCCCGGGACAAGAGACCCAGTACTTC,CASSPGQETQYF
few,TRBV4-3,NA,TRBJ2-7,TGCGCCAGCAGCCTTGAGACATCGGCCTACGAGCAGTACTTC,CASSLETSAYEQYF
NA,TRBV28,TRBD2,TRBJ2-7,TGTGCCAGCAGTTTGAGCGGGATATTATACGAGCAGTACTTC,CASSLSGILYEQYF
once,TRBV7-9,NA,TRBJ2-1,TGTGCCAGCAGCTTAAAAGCCCGGGGTGAGCAGTTCTTC,CASSLKARGEQFF
NA,TRBV5-1,TRBD2,TRBJ2-7,TGCGCCAGCAGACTAGCGGGGGATTACGAGCAGTACTTC,CASRLAGDYEQYF
NA,TRBV6-6,TRBD1,TRBJ1-6,TGTGCCAGCAGTGACGGACAGGGGTATAATTCACCCCTCCACTTT,CASSDGQGYNSPLHF
NA,TRBV13,NA,TRBJ1-1,TGTGCCAGCAGCCCCAGCACTGAAGCTTTCTTT,CASSPSTEAFF